These 21 T cell receptor beta chains were sequenced from one sample in a study of glioma-infiltrating T cells after dendritic cell vaccination. Measured with immunoSEQ multiplex PCR; TCRdb has only the in-frame clones, and not every one. Of some 100,000 clones in the sample, about four fifths were seen once. Sequences were derived from blood, sampled before dendritic cell vaccination. The receptors were gathered from a human donor with glioblastoma.

Remarks on this clone: The same CDR3 arises from other DNA sequences in this sample as well. V gene TRBV5-1 combines with J gene TRBJ1-2; 9 nucleotides match TRBD1. There are 15 residues in the CDR3. V gave up 4 bases and J gave up 1 base; unmatched junction bases: 5. The germline V gene encodes CDR1 SGHRS and CDR2 YFSETQ. CDR3 loop: CASSLPGQGNYGYTF. The CDR3, as DNA: TGCGCCAGCAGCCTACCGGGACAGGGTAACTATGGCTACACCTTC. Variable domain in full (rest from reference TRBV5-1 and TRBJ1-2): KAGVTQTPRYLIKTRGQQVTLSCSPISGHRSVSWYQQTPGQGLQFLFEYFSETQRNKGNFPGRFSGRQFSNSRSEMNVSTLELGDSALYLCASSLPGQGNYGYTFGSGTRLTVV.

CDR3 DNA sequence: TGTGCCAGCAGTGCAACGACGGGTACTAGCACAGATACGCAGTATTTT. Its translation is CASSATTGTSTDTQYF. The chain uses TRBV27 and TRBJ2-3; D is unresolved. Trimming pared 5 bases from V and 0 bases from J, leaving 15 bases between. CDR3 length: 16 residues. Germline loops: CDR1 MNHEY, CDR2 SMNVEV (reference sequence).

J is TRBJ2-7 and V is TRBV7-9; 7 positions agree with TRBD1. The CDR3 contains 14 residues. The junction had 4 bases not matched to a gene; V was cut back by 5 bases and J by 0 bases. CDR1 and CDR2 (germline): SEHNR, FQNEAQ (reference sequence). The CDR3 reads CASSSRGSSYEQYF. In nucleotides, the CDR3 is TGTGCCAGCAGCAGCAGGGGGAGCTCCTACGAGCAGTACTTC. Filled out from reference TRBV7-9 and TRBJ2-7, the complete variable domain reads DTGVSQNPRHKITKRGQNVTFRCDPISEHNRLYWYRQTLGQGPEFLTYFQNEAQLEKSRLLSDRFSAERPKGSFSTLEIQRTEQGDSAMYLCASSSRGSSYEQYFGPGTRLTVT.

The genes are TRBV5-4 and TRBJ1-1; D may be TRBD1 (6 bases). The germline V gene encodes CDR1 SGHNT and CDR2 YYREEE (reference sequence). V shed 4 bases and J shed 0 bases, with 16 bases lying between them. CDR3 length: 16 residues. This chain's CDR3 is CASSRSTRDMNTEAFF. The CDR3 DNA sequence: TGTGCCAGCAGCAGATCGACCAGGGACATGAACACTGAAGCTTTCTTT.

The chain carries TRBV28 and TRBJ1-1; perhaps TRBD1 as D (5 bases). Germline V gene lookup returns CDR1 MDHEN and CDR2 SYDVKM. V shed 2 bases and J shed 6 bases, with 16 bases lying between them. The CDR3 length is 15 residues. This chain's CDR3 is CASSLPSRDSSEAFF. The DNA of the CDR3 is TGTGCCAGCAGTTTACCCTCCCGGGACTCTTCTGAAGCTTTCTTT.

The chain employs TRBV5-1 and TRBJ2-3; maybe TRBD1 (7 bases). The CDR3 is 15 amino acids. Germline CDR1 reads SGHRS; CDR2 reads YFSETQ. V lost 0 bases and J 4 bases, leaving 12 bases between the germline ends. The CDR3 region has the DNA TGCGCCAGCAGCTTGGAGTGGAGGGGGCCAGATACGCAGTATTTT. This sequence encodes CASSLEWRGPDTQYF.

The chain carries TRBV28 and TRBJ2-5; 8 nucleotides agree with TRBD2. The J call is uncertain, as TRBJ2-7 better fits the DNA end. Germline V gene sequence: CDR1 MDHEN, CDR2 SYDVKM. The CDR3 contains 13 residues. The CDR3 spells CASSYSGSYEQYF. The CDR3 DNA follows: TGTGCCAGCAGTTACAGCGGGAGCTACGAGCAGTACTTC.

V usage is TRBV7-9 and J usage is TRBJ1-3; possible D gene TRBD1, 5 bases. Trimming removed 2 bases at V and 4 bases at J, with 12 bases between. CDR1 and CDR2 from the germline V gene are SEHNR and FQNEAQ (reference sequence). This CDR3 contains 15 residues. The CDR3 spells CASSLQGLAGNTIYF. The CDR3 nucleotides read TGTGCCAGCAGCTTACAGGGACTTGCCGGAAACACCATATATTTT.

This sequence joins TRBV9 and TRBJ1-2; 7 nucleotides align to TRBD1. Per germline, CDR1 SGDLS and CDR2 YYNGEE. CDR3 size: 15 residues. The junction had 5 bases not matched to a gene; V was cut back by 3 bases and J by 0 bases. This CDR3 is CASSGAGGPNYGYTF. CDR3 sequence (DNA): TGTGCCAGCAGCGGGGCAGGGGGTCCTAACTATGGCTACACCTTC.

The rearrangement uses TRBV5-1 and TRBJ2-1; no firm D call. Trimming stripped 0 bases from V and 9 bases from J, with 4 bases between. The CDR3 loop spans 11 amino acids. Germline V gives CDR1 SGHRS, CDR2 YFSETQ. Here the CDR3 DNA reads TGCGCCAGCAGCTTGGCGCGTGAGCAGTTCTTC. It is translated as CASSLAREQFF.

V usage is TRBV27 and J usage is TRBJ2-1; weak D call: TRBD2 (6 bases). Between the trimmed V and J ends, which lost 6 bases and 4 bases, there was a span of 13 bases. The CDR3 loop spans 14 amino acids. Germline-derived CDR1 and CDR2 are MNHEY and SMNVEV (reference sequence). CDR3 in DNA: TGTGCCAGCAGAGAGCGGGCCCTATACAATGAGCAGTTCTTC. It encodes CASRERALYNEQFF.

The chain joins TRBV6-5 to TRBJ1-1; tentatively, D is TRBD1 (6 bases). The length of the CDR3 is 13 residues. Per germline, CDR1 MNHEY and CDR2 SVGAGI. V lost 4 bases to trimming and J lost 2 bases, with 8 bases between them. CDR3 nucleotides: TGTGCCAGCAGTTGGACAGCCAACACTGAAGCTTTCTTT. It specifies CASSWTANTEAFF.

The rearrangement links TRBV18 to TRBJ1-4; maybe TRBD1 (5 bases). Germline-derived CDR1 and CDR2 are KGHSH and LQKENI. The CDR3 contains 15 residues. V lost 4 bases, J lost 6 bases, and 15 bases lay in between. In DNA, the CDR3 is TGTGCCAGCTCACATGGGAGGCAGGGAGATGAAAAACTGTTTTTT. This translates into CASSHGRQGDEKLFF.

The V gene is TRBV5-1, the J gene TRBJ2-5; D gene uncertain. V was cut by 4 bases and J by 5 bases, with 21 bases left in between. The CDR3 has 16 residues. Germline CDR1 reads SGHRS; CDR2 reads YFSETQ. CDR3 sequence reads: CASSHEPAGVRETQYF. The CDR3 DNA follows: TGCGCCAGCAGCCATGAACCAGCTGGAGTGAGGGAGACCCAGTACTTC. The full variable domain, completed using reference TRBV5-1 and TRBJ2-5, is KAGVTQTPRYLIKTRGQQVTLSCSPISGHRSVSWYQQTPGQGLQFLFEYFSETQRNKGNFPGRFSGRQFSNSRSEMNVSTLELGDSALYLCASSHEPAGVRETQYFGPGTRLLVL.

At least ten counts were recorded for this clone. V usage is TRBV27 and J usage is TRBJ2-3; TRBD2 aligns across 8 bases. V lost 5 bases and J lost 2; bases outside the gene matches: 9. Germline CDR1 reads MNHEY; CDR2 reads SMNVEV (reference sequence). This CDR3 comprises 16 residues. The CDR3 sequence is CASSPTGTRATDTQYF. The CDR3, as DNA: TGTGCCAGCAGTCCCACCGGGACTAGGGCCACAGATACGCAGTATTTT.

The rearrangement uses TRBV2 and TRBJ2-1; 8 bases fit TRBD2. Germline trimming cut 8 bases from V and 5 bases from J; bases unmatched to any gene: 8. The CDR3 length is 14 residues. CDR1 is SNHLY, CDR2 FYNNEI, per germline. The CDR3 DNA follows: TGTGCCAGCCCCCTAGCGGGTTTGGACAATGAGCAGTTCTTC. This codes for CASPLAGLDNEQFF.

The rearrangement uses TRBV5-4 and TRBJ2-3; TRBD2 matches at 11 bases. The CDR3 extends over 16 amino acids. Germline CDR1 reads SGHNT; CDR2 reads YYREEE (reference sequence). The V segment lost 3 bases and the J segment 6 bases; nucleotides outside the gene matches: 9. CDR3 DNA: TGTGCCAGCAGCTCGGTCATAGCGGGGGGGCCGGATACGCAGTATTTT. It yields the protein CASSSVIAGGPDTQYF.

The rearrangement joins TRBV5-8 to TRBJ2-7, with 15 bases that match TRBD2. The CDR3 covers 16 residues. Germline V gene data show CDR1 as SGHTS and CDR2 as YDEGEE. V shed 5 bases, J shed 2 bases, and the junction held 5 bases outside the gene matches. This chain's CDR3 is CASRQGLAGGAYEQYF. The DNA of the CDR3 is TGTGCCAGCAGACAAGGACTAGCGGGGGGGGCCTACGAGCAGTACTTC.

The genes are TRBV5-5 and TRBJ1-6; D not certain. There are 13 residues in the CDR3. V was pared by 7 bases and J by 7 bases, with 12 bases between. The germline gives CDR1 SGHKS, CDR2 YYEKEE (reference sequence). The chain's CDR3 is CASARSGNSPLHF. CDR3 DNA sequence: TGTGCCAGCGCCAGATCGGGAAATTCACCCCTCCACTTT. Combining the CDR3 with reference TRBV5-5 and TRBJ1-6 gives the whole variable domain DAGVTQSPTHLIKTRGQQVTLRCSPISGHKSVSWYQQVLGQGPQFIFQYYEKEERGRGNFPDRFSARQFPNYSSELNVNALLLGDSALYLCASARSGNSPLHFGNGTRLTVT.

The gene calls are TRBV28 and TRBJ2-2; D is unclear. With 6 bases removed from V and 8 bases from J, the gap between germline ends came to 10 bases. Germline lookup yields CDR1 MDHEN and CDR2 SYDVKM. The CDR3 sequence is 12 residues long. The CDR3 coding sequence is TGTGCCAGCAGCTCCTTCTCGGGGGAGCTGTTTTTT. Translated: CASSSFSGELFF. Full variable domain (remainder filled in from reference TRBV28 and TRBJ2-2): DVKVTQSSRYLVKRTGEKVFLECVQDMDHENMFWYRQDPGLGLRLIYFSYDVKMKEKGDIPEGYSVSREKKERFSLILESASTNQTSMYLCASSSFSGELFFGEGSRLTVL.

The V gene is TRBV7-8, the J gene TRBJ2-2; 9 positions agree with TRBD2. Germline V gives CDR1 SGHVS, CDR2 FQNEAQ. The V segment lost 2 bases and the J segment 1 base; nucleotides outside the gene matches: 8. This CDR3 comprises 18 residues. In nucleotides, the CDR3 is TGTGCCAGCAGCTTACGGGTAGCGGGGGCCTTGAACACCGGGGAGCTGTTTTTT. This codes for CASSLRVAGALNTGELFF.